Each of the 30 T cell receptor beta chains below was sequenced from the same sample in a study of beta chain features in type 1 diabetes. Expressed TCRB transcripts were sequenced because the entire RNA isolate underwent reverse transcription. Method: immunoSEQ multiplex PCR; TCRdb's copy keeps in-frame clones and lacks some. The repertoire consists of around 500,000 clones, with 30% occurring once and the leading ten covering around 0.065%. Sample: naive CD4+ T cells from blood. The receptors come from a man between 18 and 35 years old in good health.

This clone turned up a few times. The V and J genes are TRBV25-1 and TRBJ2-5; TRBD2 matches 13 bases. CDR1 and CDR2 from the germline V gene are MGHDK and SYGVNS. Losses at the gene ends were 2 bases for V and 5 bases for J; bases not matched to a gene: 8. This CDR3 has 17 amino acids. CDR3 DNA sequence: TGTGCCAGCAGTGAAGGCAGGACTAGCGGGAGCGGGGAGACCCAGTACTTC. It translates to CASSEGRTSGSGETQYF.

This clone was counted between two and nine times. The V call is TRBV7-9, the J call TRBJ2-3, with TRBD2 identical over 16 bases. The ends lost 5 bases at V and 14 bases at J; junction bases unmatched: 13. The germline CDR1 and CDR2 sequences are SEHNR and FQNEAQ (reference sequence). This CDR3 contains 16 residues. The CDR3 nucleotides read TGTGCCAGCAGCCCCGGGACTAGCGGGAGGGCCGAAAATTGGTATTTT. Protein: CASSPGTSGRAENWYF.

This clone was seen more than once but under ten times. The rearrangement links TRBV4-2 to TRBJ2-7; D may be TRBD1 (6 bases). V shed 0 bases and J shed 5 bases, with 11 bases lying between them. The CDR3 totals 14 residues. Germline V gene sequence: CDR1 LGHNA, CDR2 YNFKEQ. CDR3 sequence: CASSQDQGMDEQYF. The CDR3 DNA reads as TGTGCCAGCAGCCAAGATCAGGGGATGGACGAGCAGTACTTC.

This chain joins TRBV4-3 and TRBJ2-7; D unclear. The CDR3 is 16 amino acids. Germline V CDR1 and CDR2: LGHNA, YSLEER. With 0 bases removed from V and 0 bases from J, the gap between germline ends came to 12 bases. Written as DNA, the CDR3 is TGCGCCAGCAGCCAAGATCCTCTCTACGGCTCCTACGAGCAGTACTTC. It yields the protein CASSQDPLYGSYEQYF.

The chain couples TRBV29-1 to TRBJ1-2, with a possible D match to TRBD1 (5 bases). CDR3 length equals 12 residues. CDR1 and CDR2 (germline): SQVTM, ANQGSEA. V lost 0 bases to trimming and J lost 8 bases, with 10 bases between them. The CDR3 protein is CSVEDRVRGYTF. The CDR3 DNA follows: TGCAGCGTTGAAGACAGGGTGAGAGGCTACACCTTC.

On this clone: Other DNA sequences of this sample code for an identical CDR3. CDR3 in amino acids: CAWSVGNQPQHF. CDR3 DNA sequence: TGTGCCTGGAGTGTTGGGAATCAGCCCCAGCATTTT. The chain is built from TRBV30 and TRBJ1-5, with D unclear. Trimming removed 0 bases from V and 4 bases from J, with 4 bases in between. The CDR3 is made up of 12 amino acids. CDR1 GTSNPN and CDR2 SVGIG come from the germline V gene (reference sequence).

The chain employs TRBV5-1 and TRBJ2-7; 7 nucleotides align to TRBD1. The CDR3 is made up of 13 amino acids. From germline, CDR1 is SGHRS and CDR2 YFSETQ. V lost 7 bases, J lost 3 bases, and 7 bases stayed unmatched. CDR3 nucleotide sequence: TGCGCCAGCTCTAAGAGACAGGGCTACGAGCAGTACTTC. This codes for CASSKRQGYEQYF.

Note on this clone: Other DNA sequences from this sample encode an identical CDR3 as well. The rearrangement joins TRBV29-1 to TRBJ2-7, with D possibly matching TRBD1 (6 bases). From germline, CDR1 is SQVTM and CDR2 ANQGSEA. This CDR3 is 12 amino acids long. The V and J ends lost 6 bases and 2 bases respectively, with 11 bases between them. The DNA for the CDR3 is TGCAGCGTAGCACAGGGCGCCTACGAGCAGTACTTC. Protein product: CSVAQGAYEQYF.

This clone has a handful of counts. The chain links TRBV6-5 to TRBJ2-7; 13 bases align to TRBD2. J was trimmed by 2 bases and V by 4 bases; bases with no gene match: 2. The CDR3 extends over 15 amino acids. Germline V CDR1 and CDR2: MNHEY, SVGAGI. CDR3 coding DNA: TGTGCCAGCAGTTGGACTAGCGGGAGTACCTACGAGCAGTACTTC. As protein: CASSWTSGSTYEQYF.

This clone turned up a few times. This rearrangement joins TRBV30 to TRBJ2-5; 7 bases are shared with TRBD2. J lost 2 bases, V lost 8 bases, and 8 bases had no gene match. Germline assignment: CDR1 GTSNPN and CDR2 SVGIG (reference sequence). CDR3 length: 13 residues. This CDR3 is CAAHGRRQETQYF. In nucleotides, the CDR3 is TGTGCCGCACACGGGAGGCGACAAGAGACCCAGTACTTC.

The chain recombines TRBV10-3 with TRBJ1-1; TRBD1 agrees at 9 bases. V gave up 0 bases and J gave up 3 bases; unmatched junction bases: 5. Looked up from germline, CDR1 is ENHRY and CDR2 is SYGVKD. The CDR3 length is 16 residues. As DNA, the CDR3 is TGTGCCATCAGTGAGTCCCGGGACAGGGTGGACACTGAAGCTTTCTTT. This codes for CAISESRDRVDTEAFF.

This sequence joins TRBV7-2 and TRBJ2-3; 7 nucleotides match TRBD1. This CDR3 comprises 13 residues. CDR1 is SGHTA, CDR2 FQGNSA, per germline. The junction had 6 bases not matched to a gene; V was cut back by 4 bases and J by 8 bases. CDR3 protein: CASSSRQGGTQYF. CDR3 DNA: TGTGCCAGCAGCTCCCGACAGGGTGGTACGCAGTATTTT.

This clone was seen a few times. This chain links TRBV29-1 with TRBJ2-3, with D possibly called TRBD1 or TRBD2 (5 bases each). The CDR3 consists of 16 residues. V was clipped by 2 bases and J by 2 bases, with 17 bases between them. CDR1 is SQVTM and CDR2 is ANQGSEA in the germline V gene. The CDR3, as DNA: TGCAGCGTTGAATCCCCGAGGGGCTCCGCCACAGATACGCAGTATTTT. This codes for CSVESPRGSATDTQYF.

This clone was seen only a few times. The V call is TRBV25-1, the J call TRBJ2-1, with TRBD2 as a possible D gene (5 bases). CDR1 and CDR2 from the germline V gene are MGHDK and SYGVNS. This CDR3 spans 13 amino acids. Trimming cost V 4 bases and J 10 bases, with 14 bases left between them. CDR3 in amino acids: CASSGRRYDEQFF. Written as DNA, the CDR3 is TGTGCCAGCAGTGGTAGGAGGTACGACGAGCAGTTCTTC.

The CDR3 protein is CASGLRGASSPQHF. For the CDR3, the DNA is TGTGCCAGCGGCCTCCGGGGGGCCTCCTCGCCCCAGCATTTT. The chain carries TRBV11-2 and TRBJ1-5; TRBD1 might be the D (6 bases). This CDR3 comprises 14 residues. With 8 bases removed from V and 9 bases from J, the gap between germline ends came to 20 bases. CDR1 is SGHAT and CDR2 is FQNNGV in the germline V gene. Variable domain in full (rest from reference TRBV11-2 and TRBJ1-5): EAGVAQSPRYKIIEKRQSVAFWCNPISGHATLYWYQQILGQGPKLLIQFQNNGVVDDSQLPKDRFSAERLKGVDSTLKIQPAKLEDSAVYLCASGLRGASSPQHFGDGTRLSIL.

The chain couples TRBV4-2 to TRBJ2-3, with 14 positions matching TRBD2. The CDR3 is 17 amino acids. Germline values: CDR1 LGHNA, CDR2 YNFKEQ. The V gene end was trimmed by 4 bases and the J gene end by 3 bases; junction bases not matched to a gene: 6. The CDR3 spells CASSRETSGRGTDTQYF. CDR3 bases: TGTGCCAGCAGCCGGGAGACTAGCGGGAGGGGAACAGATACGCAGTATTTT.

Comment on this clone: This specimen includes other DNA sequences encoding the same CDR3. The chain uses TRBV9 and TRBJ2-5; no clear D. CDR1 and CDR2 from the germline V gene are SGDLS and YYNGEE. The CDR3 is made up of 13 amino acids. V was cut by 0 bases and J by 3 bases, with 6 bases left in between. The CDR3 is CASSVAREETQYF. CDR3 nucleotides: TGTGCCAGCAGCGTAGCGAGAGAAGAGACCCAGTACTTC.

The chain uses TRBV15 and TRBJ2-7, with 11 bases matching TRBD1. This CDR3 is built from 13 residues. Germline CDR1 LNHNV, CDR2 YYDKDF (reference sequence). Trimming at V came to 3 bases and at J to 7 bases, leaving 2 bases not matched to a gene. CDR3 in amino acids: CATSRDRGHEQYF. The CDR3 nucleotides are TGTGCCACCAGCAGGGACAGGGGGCATGAGCAGTACTTC.

The chain combines TRBV5-4 with TRBJ2-1; unclear D gene. The CDR3 is 16 residues long. CDR1 is SGHNT and CDR2 is YYREEE in the germline V gene (reference sequence). V was pared by 4 bases and J by 0 bases, with 14 bases between. As DNA, the CDR3 is TGTGCCAGCAGCCCTGTCCACATATCCTCCTACAATGAGCAGTTCTTC. It yields the protein CASSPVHISSYNEQFF.

This clone has just a few counts. This sample also contains other DNA sequences that code for the same CDR3. The chain couples TRBV7-9 to TRBJ2-7; D remains unclear. V lost 1 base, J lost 3 bases, and 4 bases lay in between. The CDR3 consists of 12 residues. Looked up from germline, CDR1 is SEHNR and CDR2 is FQNEAQ (reference sequence). The CDR3 DNA follows: TGTGCCAGCAGCTTAGAGGTCTACGAGCAGTACTTC. Protein: CASSLEVYEQYF.

This clone was detected only a few times. The chain combines TRBV9 with TRBJ2-5; the match to TRBD1 covers 7 bases. CDR3 length equals 15 residues. Germline CDR1 and CDR2: SGDLS and YYNGEE. V gave up 2 bases and J gave up 4 bases; unmatched junction bases: 8. The CDR3 nucleotides read TGTGCCAGCAGCGTTAAAGGGGGCTACGGAGAGACCCAGTACTTC. Amino acid sequence: CASSVKGGYGETQYF.

This chain connects TRBV30 to TRBJ2-1, with D perhaps being TRBD1 or TRBD2 (5 bases each). Trimming pared 2 bases from V and 1 base from J, leaving 9 bases between. Germline loops: CDR1 GTSNPN, CDR2 SVGIG (reference sequence). The CDR3 runs 14 residues. The CDR3, as DNA: TGTGCCTGGAGTCGGGGCGGGTCCTACAATGAGCAGTTCTTC. This translates into CAWSRGGSYNEQFF.

This clone was observed a handful of times. This chain links TRBV29-1 with TRBJ2-6, with 9 bases that match TRBD1. Germline values: CDR1 SQVTM, CDR2 ANQGSEA. CDR3 length equals 16 residues. The V gene end was trimmed by 6 bases and the J gene end by 0 bases; junction bases not matched to a gene: 6. The CDR3 sequence is CSVRTGVSSGANVLTF. DNA of the CDR3: TGCAGCGTCCGGACAGGGGTCTCCTCTGGGGCCAACGTCCTGACTTTC.

Turning to this clone: The sample holds other DNA sequences that translate to the same CDR3. The chain recombines TRBV15 with TRBJ2-5; D may be TRBD2 (6 bases). Germline CDR1 and CDR2: LNHNV and YYDKDF (reference sequence). The germline V and J ends were trimmed by 6 bases and 0 bases, with 8 bases remaining between them. This CDR3 spans 13 amino acids. The CDR3 sequence is CATRRDYQETQYF. CDR3 bases: TGTGCCACCAGACGGGACTACCAAGAGACCCAGTACTTC.

This clone was seen a few times. This sequence joins TRBV30 and TRBJ2-3, with 11 bases fitting TRBD2. V was clipped by 5 bases and J by 5 bases; unmatched bases: 6. The germline V gene encodes CDR1 GTSNPN and CDR2 SVGIG (reference sequence). CDR3 length: 14 residues. CDR3 sequence reads: CAWGGLAGLDTQYF. Written as DNA, the CDR3 is TGTGCCTGGGGCGGACTAGCGGGCTTAGATACGCAGTATTTT.

Concerning this clone itself: The same CDR3 arises from other DNA sequences in this sample as well. The CDR3 nucleotides read TGTGCCACCAGCAGAGGGGGAAGCTCCTACAATGAGCAGTTCTTC. Translation: CATSRGGSSYNEQFF. The genes are TRBV15 and TRBJ2-1; D not certain. Trimming stripped 1 base from V and 0 bases from J, with 7 bases between. Looked up from germline, CDR1 is LNHNV and CDR2 is YYDKDF (reference sequence). The CDR3 totals 15 residues.

A single count supports this clone. This chain connects TRBV29-1 to TRBJ2-7; 8 positions agree with TRBD2. Germline assignment: CDR1 SQVTM and CDR2 ANQGSEA. CDR3 size: 15 residues. Trimming took 1 base from V and 5 from J; bases not matched to a gene: 10. CDR3 nucleotide sequence: TGCAGCGTTGAAGGGGTCGGCGGGAGGATCCACGAGCAGTACTTC. Translating it yields CSVEGVGGRIHEQYF.

The genes are TRBV29-1 and TRBJ1-2; D unclear. Trimming cost V 3 bases and J 3 bases, with 8 bases left between them. This CDR3 spans 12 amino acids. Germline V CDR1 and CDR2: SQVTM, ANQGSEA. CDR3 amino acids: CSVDEAHYGYTF. In DNA form, the CDR3 reads TGCAGCGTTGATGAGGCTCACTATGGCTACACCTTC.

The chain joins TRBV28 to TRBJ2-5; 8 bases are a match to TRBD1. This CDR3 has 13 amino acids. The germline V gene encodes CDR1 MDHEN and CDR2 SYDVKM. The V segment lost 5 bases and the J segment 4 bases; nucleotides outside the gene matches: 3. CDR3 nucleotides: TGTGCCAGCAGTATACAGGGGGTAGAGACCCAGTACTTC. It yields the protein CASSIQGVETQYF. The full variable domain, its missing parts supplied by reference TRBV28 and TRBJ2-5, is DVKVTQSSRYLVKRTGEKVFLECVQDMDHENMFWYRQDPGLGLRLIYFSYDVKMKEKGDIPEGYSVSREKKERFSLILESASTNQTSMYLCASSIQGVETQYFGPGTRLLVL.

This clone has just a few counts. The chain recombines TRBV7-9 with TRBJ2-2; D could derive from TRBD1 or TRBD2 (5 bases each). The V gene lost 0 bases and the J gene lost 2 bases, with 7 bases spanning the gap. Germline CDR1 SEHNR, CDR2 FQNEAQ (reference sequence). The CDR3 sequence is 15 residues long. The CDR3 is CASSLAGTNTGELFF. CDR3 in DNA: TGTGCCAGCAGCTTAGCGGGGACCAACACCGGGGAGCTGTTTTTT.